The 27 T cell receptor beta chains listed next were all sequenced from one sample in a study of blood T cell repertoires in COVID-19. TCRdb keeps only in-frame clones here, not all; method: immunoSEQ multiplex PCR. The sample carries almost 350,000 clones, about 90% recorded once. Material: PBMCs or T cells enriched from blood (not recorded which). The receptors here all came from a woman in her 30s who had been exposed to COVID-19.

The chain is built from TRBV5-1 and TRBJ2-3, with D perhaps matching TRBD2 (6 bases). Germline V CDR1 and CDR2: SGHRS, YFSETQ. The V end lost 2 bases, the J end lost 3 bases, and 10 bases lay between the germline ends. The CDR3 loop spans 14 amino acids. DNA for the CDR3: TGCGCCAGCAGCTTACCGGGAGTAACAGATACGCAGTATTTT. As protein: CASSLPGVTDTQYF.

In DNA form, the CDR3 reads TGCGCCAGCAGTGACCCGGGGGACAATGAGCAGTTCTTC. Translating gives CASSDPGDNEQFF. This rearrangement joins TRBV10-1 to TRBJ2-1; maybe TRBD2 (6 bases). With 3 bases removed from V and 5 bases from J, the gap between germline ends came to 8 bases. The length of the CDR3 is 13 residues. The germline CDR1 and CDR2 sequences are WNHNN and SYGVQD (reference sequence).

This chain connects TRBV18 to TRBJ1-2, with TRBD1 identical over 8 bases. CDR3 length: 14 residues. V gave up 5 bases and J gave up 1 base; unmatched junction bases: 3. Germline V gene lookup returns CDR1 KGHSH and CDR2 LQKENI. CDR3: CASSGTGSNYGYTF. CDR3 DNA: TGTGCCAGCTCAGGGACAGGAAGTAACTATGGCTACACCTTC.

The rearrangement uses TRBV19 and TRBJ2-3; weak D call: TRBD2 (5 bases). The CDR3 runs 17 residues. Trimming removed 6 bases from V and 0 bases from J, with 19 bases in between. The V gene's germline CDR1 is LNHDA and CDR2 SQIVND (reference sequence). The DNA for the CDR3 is TGTGCCAGTAGCCCCAATTGGGAGCGGCCTAGCACAGATACGCAGTATTTT. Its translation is CASSPNWERPSTDTQYF.

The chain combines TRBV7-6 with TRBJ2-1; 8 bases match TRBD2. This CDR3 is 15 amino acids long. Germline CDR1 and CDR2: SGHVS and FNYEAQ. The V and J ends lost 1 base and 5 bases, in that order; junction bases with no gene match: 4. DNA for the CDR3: TGTGCCAGCAGCTTAGGGAGCGGGAGTAACAATGAGCAGTTCTTC. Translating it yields CASSLGSGSNNEQFF.

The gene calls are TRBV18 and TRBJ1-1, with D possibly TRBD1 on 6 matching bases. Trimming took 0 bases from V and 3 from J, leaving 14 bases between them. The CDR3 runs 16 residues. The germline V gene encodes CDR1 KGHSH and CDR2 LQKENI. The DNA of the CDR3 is TGTGCCAGCTCACCACCCCCAGGGGACAACGACACTGAAGCTTTCTTT. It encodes CASSPPPGDNDTEAFF.

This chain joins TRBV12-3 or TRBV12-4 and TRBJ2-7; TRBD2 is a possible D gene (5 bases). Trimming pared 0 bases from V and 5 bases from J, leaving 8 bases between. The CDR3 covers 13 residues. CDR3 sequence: CASSLAGVDEQYF. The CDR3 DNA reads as TGTGCCAGCAGTTTAGCGGGAGTCGACGAGCAGTACTTC.

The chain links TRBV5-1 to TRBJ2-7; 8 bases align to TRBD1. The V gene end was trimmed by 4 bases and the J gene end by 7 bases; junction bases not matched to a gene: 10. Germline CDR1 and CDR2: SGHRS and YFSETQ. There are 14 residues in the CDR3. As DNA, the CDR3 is TGCGCCAGCAGCCAAGTGACAGGGGCGGGTGAGCAGTACTTC. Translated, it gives CASSQVTGAGEQYF.

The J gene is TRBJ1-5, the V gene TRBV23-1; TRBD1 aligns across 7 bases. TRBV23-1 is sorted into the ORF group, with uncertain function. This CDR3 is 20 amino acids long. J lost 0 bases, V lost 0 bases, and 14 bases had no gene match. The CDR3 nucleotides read TGCGCCAGCAGTCAATCTCCGAGACAGGGTAGACCCTATAGCAATCAGCCCCAGCATTTT. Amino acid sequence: CASSQSPRQGRPYSNQPQHF.

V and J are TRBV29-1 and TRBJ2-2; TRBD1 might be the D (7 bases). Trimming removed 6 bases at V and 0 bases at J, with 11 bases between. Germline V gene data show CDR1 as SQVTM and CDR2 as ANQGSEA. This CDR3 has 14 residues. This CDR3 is CSVIRGANTGELFF. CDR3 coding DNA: TGCAGCGTGATCAGGGGGGCGAACACCGGGGAGCTGTTTTTT.

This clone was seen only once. The CDR3 DNA sequence: TGTGCCAGCAGTCCGCTCTTGGGACTAGCATTACCCGGGGAGCTGTTTTTT. Encoded protein: CASSPLLGLALPGELFF. This chain connects TRBV27 to TRBJ2-2; TRBD2 aligns across 9 bases. Germline CDR1 is MNHEY and CDR2 is SMNVEV (reference sequence). V was pared by 5 bases and J by 6 bases, with 13 bases of the junction left unmatched. The CDR3 contains 17 residues.

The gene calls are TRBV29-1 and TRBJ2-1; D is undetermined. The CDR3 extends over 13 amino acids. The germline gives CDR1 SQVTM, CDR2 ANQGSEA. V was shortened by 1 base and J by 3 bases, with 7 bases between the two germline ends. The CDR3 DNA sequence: TGCAGCGTTGAAGGACAACTCTACAATGAGCAGTTCTTC. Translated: CSVEGQLYNEQFF.

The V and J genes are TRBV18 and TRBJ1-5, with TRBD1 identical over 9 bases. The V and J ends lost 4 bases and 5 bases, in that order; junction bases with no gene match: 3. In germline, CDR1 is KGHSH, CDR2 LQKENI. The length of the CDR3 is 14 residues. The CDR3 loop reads CASSLRDRDQPQHF. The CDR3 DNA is TGTGCCAGCTCACTTCGGGACAGGGATCAGCCCCAGCATTTT. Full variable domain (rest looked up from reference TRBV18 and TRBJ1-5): NAGVMQNPRHLVRRRGQEARLRCSPMKGHSHVYWYRQLPEEGLKFMVYLQKENIIDESGMPKERFSAEFPKEGPSILRIQQVVRGDSAAYFCASSLRDRDQPQHFGDGTRLSIL.

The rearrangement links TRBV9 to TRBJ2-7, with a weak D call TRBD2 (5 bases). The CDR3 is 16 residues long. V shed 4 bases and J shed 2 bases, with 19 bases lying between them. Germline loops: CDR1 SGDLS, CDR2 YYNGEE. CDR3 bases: TGTGCCAGCAGCTATACCCCCTCGGAGGACCCCTACGAGCAGTACTTC. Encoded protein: CASSYTPSEDPYEQYF.

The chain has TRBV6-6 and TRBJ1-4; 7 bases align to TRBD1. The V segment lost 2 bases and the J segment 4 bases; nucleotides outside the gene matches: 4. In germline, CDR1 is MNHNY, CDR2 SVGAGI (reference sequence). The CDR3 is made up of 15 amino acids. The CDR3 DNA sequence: TGTGCCAGCAGTTACCCCGGACAGGATAATGAAAAACTGTTTTTT. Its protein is CASSYPGQDNEKLFF.

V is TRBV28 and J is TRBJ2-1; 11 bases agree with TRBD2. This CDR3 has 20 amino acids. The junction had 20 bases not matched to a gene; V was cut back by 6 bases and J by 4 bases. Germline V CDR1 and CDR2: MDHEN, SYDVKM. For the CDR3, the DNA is TGTGCCAGCAGCCATAGTGCGGGGCTAGCGGGAGGAGGGCTTTACAATGAGCAGTTCTTC. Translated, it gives CASSHSAGLAGGGLYNEQFF.

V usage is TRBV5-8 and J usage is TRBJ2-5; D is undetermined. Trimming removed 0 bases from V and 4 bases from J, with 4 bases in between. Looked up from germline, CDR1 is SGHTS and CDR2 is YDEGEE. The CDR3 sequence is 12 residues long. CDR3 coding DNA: TGTGCCAGCAGCTTGGCCAGAGAGACCCAGTACTTC. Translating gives CASSLARETQYF.

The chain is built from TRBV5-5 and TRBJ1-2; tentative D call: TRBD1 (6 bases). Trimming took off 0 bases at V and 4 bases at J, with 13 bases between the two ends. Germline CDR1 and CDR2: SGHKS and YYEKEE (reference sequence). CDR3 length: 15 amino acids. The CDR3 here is CASSLAIGTSYGYTF. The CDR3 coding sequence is TGTGCCAGCAGCTTGGCCATTGGGACATCCTATGGCTACACCTTC.

CDR3 sequence: CASSSTLGGNGEKLFF. In DNA, the CDR3 is TGCGCCAGCAGCTCTACCCTGGGGGGAAACGGGGAAAAACTGTTTTTT. The J gene is TRBJ1-4, the V gene TRBV4-1; TRBD1 is a possible D gene (5 bases). CDR1 is MGHRA and CDR2 is YSYEKL in the germline V gene. Trimming stripped 5 bases from V and 8 bases from J, with 21 bases between. This CDR3 spans 16 amino acids.

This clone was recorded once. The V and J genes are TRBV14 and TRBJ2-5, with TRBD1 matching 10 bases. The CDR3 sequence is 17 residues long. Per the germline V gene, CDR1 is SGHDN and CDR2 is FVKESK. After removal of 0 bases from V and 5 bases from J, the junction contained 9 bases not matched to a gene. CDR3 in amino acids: CASSQDGGQGGLETQYF. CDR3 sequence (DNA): TGTGCCAGCAGCCAAGATGGCGGACAGGGGGGATTGGAGACCCAGTACTTC. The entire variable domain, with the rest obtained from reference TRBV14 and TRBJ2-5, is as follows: EAGVTQFPSHSVIEKGQTVTLRCDPISGHDNLYWYRRVMGKEIKFLLHFVKESKQDESGMPNNRFLAERTGGTYSTLKVQPAELEDSGVYFCASSQDGGQGGLETQYFGPGTRLLVL.

The CDR3: CASSSRSLYSSGPSHNEQFF. DNA for the CDR3: TGTGCCAGCAGTTCACGATCCCTCTACTCTAGCGGGCCATCACACAATGAGCAGTTCTTC. The chain couples TRBV28 to TRBJ2-1; TRBD2 agrees at 8 bases. Trimming at V came to 4 bases and at J to 5 bases, leaving 22 bases not matched to a gene. The CDR3 is made up of 20 amino acids. Germline assignment: CDR1 MDHEN and CDR2 SYDVKM.

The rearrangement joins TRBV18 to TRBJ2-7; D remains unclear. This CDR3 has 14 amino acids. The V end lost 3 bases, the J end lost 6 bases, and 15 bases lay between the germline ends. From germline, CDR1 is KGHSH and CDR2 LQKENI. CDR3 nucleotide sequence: TGTGCCAGCTCACCCCAGACATTATCGGCCGAGCAGTACTTC. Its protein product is CASSPQTLSAEQYF. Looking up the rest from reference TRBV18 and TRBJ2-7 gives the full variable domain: NAGVMQNPRHLVRRRGQEARLRCSPMKGHSHVYWYRQLPEEGLKFMVYLQKENIIDESGMPKERFSAEFPKEGPSILRIQQVVRGDSAAYFCASSPQTLSAEQYFGPGTRLTVT.

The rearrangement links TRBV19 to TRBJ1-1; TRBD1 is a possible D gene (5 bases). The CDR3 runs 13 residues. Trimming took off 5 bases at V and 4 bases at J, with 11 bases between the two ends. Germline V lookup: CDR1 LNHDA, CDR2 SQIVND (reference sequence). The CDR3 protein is CASSPGGGTEAFF. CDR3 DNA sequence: TGTGCCAGTAGTCCGGGGGGAGGCACTGAAGCTTTCTTT.

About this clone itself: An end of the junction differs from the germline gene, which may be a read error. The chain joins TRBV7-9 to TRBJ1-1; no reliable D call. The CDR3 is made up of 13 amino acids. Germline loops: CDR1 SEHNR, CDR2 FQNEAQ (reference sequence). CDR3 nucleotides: TGTGCCAGCAGCTTGAGGGAGAGGGCTGAGGCTTTCTTT. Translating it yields CASSLRERAEAFF.

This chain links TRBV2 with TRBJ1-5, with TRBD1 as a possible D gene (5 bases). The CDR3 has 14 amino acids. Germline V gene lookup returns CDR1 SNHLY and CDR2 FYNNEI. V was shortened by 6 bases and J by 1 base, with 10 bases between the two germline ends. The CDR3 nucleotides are TGTGCCAGCAGAGGCAGGGAAAGCAATCAGCCCCAGCATTTT. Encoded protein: CASRGRESNQPQHF.

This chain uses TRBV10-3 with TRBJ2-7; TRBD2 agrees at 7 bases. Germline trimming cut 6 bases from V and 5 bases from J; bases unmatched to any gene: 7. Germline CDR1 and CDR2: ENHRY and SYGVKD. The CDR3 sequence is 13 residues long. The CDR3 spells CAISLLREDEQYF. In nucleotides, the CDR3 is TGTGCCATCAGCCTACTACGGGAGGACGAGCAGTACTTC.

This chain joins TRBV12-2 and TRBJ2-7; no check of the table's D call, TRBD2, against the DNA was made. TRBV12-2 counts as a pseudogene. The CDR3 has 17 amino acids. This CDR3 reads CASRLLLAGGRFYEQYF. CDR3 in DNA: TGTGCAAGTCGCTTACTTCTGGCGGGAGGACGTTTCTACGAGCAGTACTTC.